Below, one TCR beta chain is given with its context. Its antigen remains unidentified. Primers: 60 Vbeta forward and 13 Jbeta reverse. Libraries were prepared by immunoSEQ multiplex PCR; TCRdb keeps only in-frame clonotypes and omits some of them. The table shows 210,000 or so clones, with 77% occurring only once. The data stem from a study of cytomegalovirus exposure and HLA in healthy donors. The CDR3 has 13 amino acids. V lost 6 bases to trimming and J lost 7 bases; unmatched junction nucleotides: 6. Per the germline V gene, CDR1 is SQVTM and CDR2 is ANQGSEA. Whole-study results and caveats: TRBV6-2, TRBV6-3 and some other V segments were excluded as indistinguishable.

The gene calls are TRBV29-1 and TRBJ2-3; 11 bases are a match to TRBD2. The TCR was taken from a woman aged 55-70 years in good health and CMV-seropositive. The source material was PBMCs. The CDR3 DNA reads as TGCAGCGTCACTAGCGGGGGAGTGTATACGCAGTATTTT. Its protein is CSVTSGGVYTQYF.